In this sample, the clone carrying this T cell receptor beta chain turned up a few times. Its target is not known. TCRdb analysed the 5' RACE reads with MiXCR anew, one entry per CDR3 protein. The sample yields tens of thousands of distinct CDR3 sequences, around 7.2% seen once. Germline V gene lookup returns CDR1 MNHEY and CDR2 SMNVEV (reference sequence). The CDR3 contains 16 residues. Trimming cost V 4 bases and J 2 bases; bases outside gene matches: 7. The sample comes from a study of CD8 T cells in ankylosing spondylitis. Findings and caveats of the study: Fewer than ten highly homologous variants made up a TCR beta motif that seemed to typify ankylosing spondylitis blood. Matched ankylosing spondylitis synovial fluid reportedly contained a significantly enriched population of disease-linked clones. A number of the motif variants had already been described in reactive arthritis synovial fluid and blood.

The source is a male donor with ankylosing spondylitis or in good health (not recorded which). The chain has TRBV27 and TRBJ2-1; TRBD2 matches 8 bases. Source material: blood, either unsorted or a sorted T cell fraction (not recorded which). CDR3: CASSSPGSGAYNEQFF. As DNA, the CDR3 is TGTGCCAGCAGTTCCCCGGGTAGCGGGGCCTACAATGAGCAGTTCTTC.